The T cell receptor (beta chain) described here comes from a study of T cells expressing NK-cell markers. TCRdb reprocessed the 5' RACE reads and keeps a single row for each CDR3 protein, giving no DNA. Its table lists 400,000 to 550,000 distinct CDR3 sequences. Germline CDR1 is MNHNY and CDR2 is SVGAGI (reference sequence). The CDR3 is made up of 13 amino acids. The receptor was isolated from a woman aged 18-70 years in good health. The chain combines TRBV6-6 with TRBJ2-1; the D call from TCRdb, TRBD1, cannot be confirmed without DNA. The specimen was blood T cells: a sorted CD56 or NKG2C T cell subset, CD4+ or CD8+ T cells, or bulk PBMC T cells (not recorded which). CDR3 residues: CASSPPAGDAEFF.